Shown below are 18 T cell receptor beta chains from a single sample sequenced in a study of neoadjuvant anti-PD-1 for oral cavity cancer. Method: immunoSEQ multiplex PCR; TCRdb's copy keeps in-frame clones and lacks some. The sample has 20,000 to 30,000 clones; approximately 26% are singletons. Time point given: after neoadjuvant nivolumab, at surgical resection. The input for sequencing was tumor tissue, taken after nivolumab (anti-PD-1) treatment. The receptor source for this set is a person between 40 and 79 years old with oral cavity squamous cell carcinoma.

The J gene is TRBJ2-7, the V gene TRBV13, with D possibly matching TRBD2 (5 bases). This CDR3 is built from 14 residues. With 1 base removed from V and 4 bases from J, the gap between germline ends came to 11 bases. Germline loops: CDR1 PRHDT, CDR2 FYEKMQ (reference sequence). Here the CDR3 DNA reads TGTGCCAGCAGCTTAGCAGGACGGGATTACGAGCAGTACTTC. Residues: CASSLAGRDYEQYF.

This clone was found a few times. V usage is TRBV19 and J usage is TRBJ2-1; 8 bases align to TRBD1. Germline V gene data show CDR1 as LNHDA and CDR2 as SQIVND (reference sequence). After removal of 6 bases from V and 3 bases from J, the junction contained 7 bases not matched to a gene. The length of the CDR3 is 15 residues. CDR3 in amino acids: CASRVGDRNYNEQFF. Written as DNA, the CDR3 is TGTGCCAGTAGGGTGGGGGACAGGAACTACAATGAGCAGTTCTTC. The entire variable domain, with the rest obtained from reference TRBV19 and TRBJ2-1, is as follows: DGGITQSPKYLFRKEGQNVTLSCEQNLNHDAMYWYRQDPGQGLRLIYYSQIVNDFQKGDIAEGYSVSREKKESFPLTVTSAQKNPTAFYLCASRVGDRNYNEQFFGPGTRLTVL.

This clone was counted between two and nine times. The J gene is TRBJ2-5, the V gene TRBV7-8; the D is unclear. CDR3 length: 11 residues. V lost 2 bases, J lost 2 bases, and 0 bases lay in between. The germline CDR1 and CDR2 sequences are SGHVS and FQNEAQ. DNA of the CDR3: TGTGCCAGCAGCTTACAAGAGACCCAGTACTTC. Its protein is CASSLQETQYF.

V gene TRBV4-1 combines with J gene TRBJ2-1, with 12 positions matching TRBD1. This CDR3 has 17 amino acids. Germline V lookup: CDR1 MGHRA, CDR2 YSYEKL. With V trimmed by 2 bases and J by 7 bases, 9 bases remained unmatched. CDR3 amino acids: CASSQLPGQGAKNEQFF. In nucleotides, the CDR3 is TGCGCCAGCAGCCAACTCCCGGGACAGGGGGCCAAAAATGAGCAGTTCTTC.

The chain has TRBV29-1 and TRBJ2-7, with D possibly matching TRBD2 (5 bases). The CDR3 is made up of 11 amino acids. With 7 bases removed from V and 6 bases from J, the gap between germline ends came to 13 bases. The germline V gene encodes CDR1 SQVTM and CDR2 ANQGSEA. CDR3 region: CSATLDAEQYF. The CDR3 DNA reads as TGCAGCGCTACACTAGATGCCGAGCAGTACTTC.

The gene calls are TRBV5-6 and TRBJ2-5; 9 bases align to TRBD1. The CDR3 totals 14 residues. The J segment lost 4 bases and the V segment lost 1 base, leaving 2 bases of the junction unmatched. Per the germline V gene, CDR1 is SGHDT and CDR2 is YYEEEE. CDR3 nucleotide sequence: TGTGCCAGCAGCTTGATGGGACAGGGAGAGACCCAGTACTTC. Translating gives CASSLMGQGETQYF.

The genes are TRBV29-1 and TRBJ2-2; D call uncertain. Looked up from germline, CDR1 is SQVTM and CDR2 is ANQGSEA. The CDR3 is made up of 12 amino acids. Deletions cut 7 bases from V and 2 bases from J, with 8 bases between. The CDR3 nucleotides are TGCAGCGCGGACCCAAACACCGGGGAGCTGTTTTTT. The encoded protein is CSADPNTGELFF.

This clone was seen a few times. The chain is built from TRBV7-9 and TRBJ2-3; 8 bases are a match to TRBD2. V shed 5 bases and J 1 base; nucleotides not matched to a gene: 2. Germline V gene sequence: CDR1 SEHNR, CDR2 FQNEAQ (reference sequence). The CDR3 spans 14 residues. CDR3 sequence: CASSHSGGTDTQYF. CDR3 DNA sequence: TGTGCCAGCAGCCATAGCGGGGGCACAGATACGCAGTATTTT.

The chain joins TRBV27 to TRBJ1-5, with 8 bases lining up with TRBD1. V lost 3 bases, J lost 4 bases, and 2 bases stayed unmatched. Per germline, CDR1 MNHEY and CDR2 SMNVEV (reference sequence). This CDR3 contains 14 residues. Written as DNA, the CDR3 is TGTGCCAGCAGTTTCGGGACAGGAAATCAGCCCCAGCATTTT. It is translated as CASSFGTGNQPQHF.

This clone was picked up many times. The chain carries TRBV25-1 and TRBJ1-1; D ambiguous. The CDR3 spans 12 residues. Germline V CDR1 and CDR2: MGHDK, SYGVNS. V was trimmed by 4 bases and J by 1 base, leaving 4 bases between them. The CDR3 region is CASSVRNTEAFF. CDR3 in DNA: TGTGCCAGCAGTGTCAGGAACACTGAAGCTTTCTTT.

This chain connects TRBV7-7 to TRBJ2-2; D gene unclear. Deletions cut 2 bases from V and 2 bases from J, with 6 bases between. From germline, CDR1 is SSHAT and CDR2 FNYEAQ (reference sequence). The CDR3 is 14 residues long. The CDR3 reads CASSLIRNTGELFF. In nucleotides, the CDR3 is TGTGCCAGCAGCTTAATTAGAAACACCGGGGAGCTGTTTTTT.

The chain combines TRBV4-1 with TRBJ1-2, with 9 bases identical to TRBD1. The CDR3 contains 18 residues. J gave up 3 bases and V 4 bases, and 15 bases lay outside the gene matches. The germline V gene has CDR1 MGHRA and CDR2 YSYEKL. CDR3 in amino acids: CASSPKILRDRAYYGYTF. CDR3 DNA: TGCGCCAGCAGCCCGAAAATCCTTAGGGACAGGGCCTACTATGGCTACACCTTC.

This chain uses TRBV11-2 with TRBJ1-1; 8 bases are a match to TRBD1. V was pared by 0 bases and J by 3 bases, with 12 bases of the junction left unmatched. This CDR3 has 18 residues. Germline V gene lookup returns CDR1 SGHAT and CDR2 FQNNGV. CDR3 in amino acids: CASSLDLAGGYGDTEAFF. The CDR3 nucleotides are TGTGCCAGCAGCTTAGATCTGGCAGGGGGCTATGGGGACACTGAAGCTTTCTTT. The entire variable domain, with the rest obtained from reference TRBV11-2 and TRBJ1-1, is as follows: EAGVAQSPRYKIIEKRQSVAFWCNPISGHATLYWYQQILGQGPKLLIQFQNNGVVDDSQLPKDRFSAERLKGVDSTLKIQPAKLEDSAVYLCASSLDLAGGYGDTEAFFGQGTRLTVV.

This clone showed up just a few times. The CDR3 DNA follows: TGCGCCAGCGGCGGACTGGTGAGCAATGAGCAGTTCTTC. Translation gives CASGGLVSNEQFF. The chain recombines TRBV4-1 with TRBJ2-1; maybe TRBD2 (5 bases). This CDR3 contains 13 residues. V lost 8 bases, J lost 6 bases, and 14 bases lay in between. Per germline, CDR1 MGHRA and CDR2 YSYEKL.

V usage is TRBV14 and J usage is TRBJ1-6; tentative D call: TRBD1 (6 bases). The V gene lost 4 bases and the J gene lost 9 bases, with 22 bases spanning the gap. Germline V lookup: CDR1 SGHDN, CDR2 FVKESK. The CDR3 spans 17 residues. CDR3 loop: CASSPEGGITSRSPLHF. DNA for the CDR3: TGTGCCAGCAGCCCAGAGGGGGGCATTACAAGTCGTTCACCCCTCCACTTT.

This clone was counted between two and nine times. This chain joins TRBV19 and TRBJ2-7; D is ambiguous. V lost 0 bases and J lost 4, with 13 bases in between. Germline V gene data show CDR1 as LNHDA and CDR2 as SQIVND (reference sequence). This CDR3 has 15 amino acids. The CDR3 DNA reads TGTGCCAGTAGTATAGATCGGTGGACGCCGTACGAGCAGTACTTC. This sequence encodes CASSIDRWTPYEQYF.

The chain combines TRBV27 with TRBJ2-7, with D uncertain. The CDR3 loop spans 13 amino acids. In germline, CDR1 is MNHEY, CDR2 SMNVEV (reference sequence). The V end lost 3 bases, the J end lost 0 bases, and 6 bases lay between the germline ends. CDR3: CASSFPYSYEQYF. CDR3 sequence (DNA): TGTGCCAGCAGTTTTCCCTACTCCTACGAGCAGTACTTC.

By frequency in the sample, this clone is medium-sized. The rearrangement links TRBV4-2 to TRBJ1-5, with 9 nucleotides matching TRBD1. CDR1 is LGHNA and CDR2 is YNFKEQ in the germline V gene. The CDR3 length is 15 residues. V shed 5 bases, J shed 5 bases, and the junction held 7 bases outside the gene matches. CDR3 residues: CASSSAGTGHQPQHF. CDR3 nucleotides: TGTGCCAGCAGCTCAGCCGGGACAGGGCATCAGCCCCAGCATTTT.